This is a list of T cell receptor beta chains from one sample in a study of blood T cell repertoires in COVID-19. The table came from immunoSEQ multiplex PCR; TCRdb's copy has only in-frame clones and leaves some out. The table includes hundreds of thousands of clones, around four fifths detected once. The sequencing input was peripheral blood. These receptors were collected from a man at least 80 years old with acute or convalescent COVID-19. The CDR3 runs from the conserved cysteine through the conserved F or W. Fields, in order: J gene, clone size, V gene, D gene, CDR3 protein, CDR3 DNA. The D gene is left open where the match is weak. Clone size appears in some rows only: once, few, many, or a class for an expanded clone.

TRBJ1-1 - TRBV19 - CASSIKVEGRDSTEAFF TGTGCCAGTAGTATAAAAGTCGAGGGTAGGGATAGCACTGAAGCTTTCTTT
TRBJ2-7 - TRBV9 - CASSVGRGEQYF TGTGCCAGCAGCGTAGGCAGGGGCGAGCAGTACTTC
TRBJ1-2 - TRBV3-1/TRBV3-2 - CASSQVGGIYGYTF TGTGCCAGCAGCCAAGTAGGAGGAATCTATGGCTACACCTTC
TRBJ2-1 few TRBV18 TRBD1 CASSPAGQDNNEQFF TGTGCCAGCTCACCAGCCGGACAGGATAACAATGAGCAGTTCTTC
TRBJ2-5 - TRBV3-1/TRBV3-2 TRBD2 CASSPTLPRAGRQETQYF TGTGCCAGCAGCCCCACCCTGCCACGAGCGGGGAGGCAAGAGACCCAGTACTTC
TRBJ1-4 - TRBV6-6 - CASSRRGFPAGVGEKLFF TGTGCCAGCAGTCGAAGGGGGTTCCCGGCAGGTGTGGGTGAAAAACTGTTTTTT
TRBJ2-1 few TRBV12-3/TRBV12-4 - CASSGSGRNEQFF TGTGCCAGCAGTGGTTCGGGTCGCAATGAGCAGTTCTTC
TRBJ1-5 - TRBV12-5 TRBD1 CASGTWDRRRNQPQHF TGTGCTAGTGGTACCTGGGACAGGCGAAGAAATCAGCCCCAGCATTTT
TRBJ2-7 few TRBV28 TRBD2 CASSLAGGPYEQYF TGTGCCAGCAGTCTTGCGGGAGGACCCTACGAGCAGTACTTC
TRBJ2-7 - TRBV5-1 TRBD1 CASSSFGTAPSRSLEQYF TGCGCCAGCAGCTCGTTTGGGACAGCCCCCTCTAGATCCCTCGAGCAGTACTTC
TRBJ2-7 - TRBV15 - CATSRDPNYEQYF TGTGCCACCAGCAGAGATCCAAACTACGAGCAGTACTTC
TRBJ2-7 - TRBV5-6 TRBD1 CASNGARGSFLYF TGTGCCAGCAACGGGGCCAGGGGGAGCTTTCTGTACTTC
TRBJ2-5 - TRBV30 TRBD1 CAWSYRGETQYF TGTGCCTGGAGTTACAGGGGGGAGACCCAGTACTTC
TRBJ2-2 - TRBV6-4 TRBD2 CASSPTSGGARTGELFF TGTGCCAGCAGCCCGACTAGCGGGGGGGCGAGGACCGGGGAGCTGTTTTTT
TRBJ2-2 - TRBV10-1 TRBD2 CASNLLAGRNTGELFF TGCGCCAGCAACCTACTAGCGGGAAGGAACACCGGGGAGCTGTTTTTT
TRBJ2-7 - TRBV29-1 TRBD1 CSVGQGDYEQYF TGCAGCGTTGGACAGGGAGACTACGAGCAGTACTTC
TRBJ2-3 - TRBV5-1 TRBD2 CASSSGLAGGLLTDTQYF TGCGCCAGCAGCTCGGGACTAGCGGGAGGCCTGCTCACAGATACGCAGTATTTT
TRBJ1-2 - TRBV5-1 - CASSSDGNYGYTF TGCGCCAGCAGCTCCGACGGGAACTATGGCTACACCTTC
TRBJ2-2 - TRBV3-1/TRBV3-2 TRBD2 CASSQEAVRLADNTGELFF TGTGCCAGCAGCCAAGAGGCGGTTCGACTAGCAGATAACACCGGGGAGCTGTTTTTT
TRBJ1-5 - TRBV7-2 TRBD1 CASSYGQGSSGQPQHF TGTGCCAGCAGCTATGGACAGGGCAGCTCGGGTCAGCCCCAGCATTTT
TRBJ1-2 - TRBV28 - CASSSIRGGYTF TGTGCCAGCAGTTCGATCAGGGGAGGCTACACCTTC
TRBJ2-2 few TRBV27 TRBD2 CASSLAGGRGELFF TGTGCCAGCAGTCTCGCGGGGGGCCGCGGGGAGCTGTTTTTT
TRBJ1-5 - TRBV11-3 TRBD1 CAGRDRANQPQHF TGTGCCGGCCGGGACAGAGCAAATCAGCCCCAGCATTTT
TRBJ2-3 - TRBV27 TRBD2 CASGYSGSTDTQYF TGTGCCAGCGGTTATAGCGGGAGCACAGATACGCAGTATTTT
TRBJ1-5 - TRBV7-2 TRBD1 CASSLDTGGGQPQHF TGTGCCAGCAGCTTAGACACAGGGGGCGGTCAGCCCCAGCATTTT
TRBJ2-7 many TRBV19 - CASSTGYEQYF TGTGCCAGTAGTACAGGATACGAGCAGTACTTC
TRBJ2-7 - TRBV10-2 TRBD1 CASSLAGTGFHYEQYF TGCGCCAGCAGCTTAGCCGGGACAGGGTTTCACTACGAGCAGTACTTC
TRBJ2-3 - TRBV18 - CASSRGTTDTQYF TGTGCCAGCTCACGCGGGACTACAGATACGCAGTATTTT
TRBJ1-2 - TRBV28 - CASSFGGEPYGYTF TGTGCCAGCAGTTTCGGGGGGGAGCCTTATGGCTACACCTTC